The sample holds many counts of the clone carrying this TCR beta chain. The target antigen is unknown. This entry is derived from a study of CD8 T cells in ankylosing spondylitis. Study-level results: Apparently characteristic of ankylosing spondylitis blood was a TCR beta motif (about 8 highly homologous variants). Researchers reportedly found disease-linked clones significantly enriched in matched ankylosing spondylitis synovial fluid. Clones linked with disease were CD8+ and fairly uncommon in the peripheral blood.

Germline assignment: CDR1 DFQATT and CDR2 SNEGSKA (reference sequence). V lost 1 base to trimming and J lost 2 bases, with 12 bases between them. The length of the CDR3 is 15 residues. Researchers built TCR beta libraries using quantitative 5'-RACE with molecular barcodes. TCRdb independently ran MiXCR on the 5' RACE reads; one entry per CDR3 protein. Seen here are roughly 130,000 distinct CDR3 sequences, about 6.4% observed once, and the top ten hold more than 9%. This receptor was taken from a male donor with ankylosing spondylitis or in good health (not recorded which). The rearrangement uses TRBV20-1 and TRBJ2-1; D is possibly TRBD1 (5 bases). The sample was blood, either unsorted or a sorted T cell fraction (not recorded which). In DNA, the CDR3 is TGCAGTGCTAGAGGCGGCAGGGCGACCTACAATGAGCAGTTCTTC. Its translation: CSARGGRATYNEQFF.